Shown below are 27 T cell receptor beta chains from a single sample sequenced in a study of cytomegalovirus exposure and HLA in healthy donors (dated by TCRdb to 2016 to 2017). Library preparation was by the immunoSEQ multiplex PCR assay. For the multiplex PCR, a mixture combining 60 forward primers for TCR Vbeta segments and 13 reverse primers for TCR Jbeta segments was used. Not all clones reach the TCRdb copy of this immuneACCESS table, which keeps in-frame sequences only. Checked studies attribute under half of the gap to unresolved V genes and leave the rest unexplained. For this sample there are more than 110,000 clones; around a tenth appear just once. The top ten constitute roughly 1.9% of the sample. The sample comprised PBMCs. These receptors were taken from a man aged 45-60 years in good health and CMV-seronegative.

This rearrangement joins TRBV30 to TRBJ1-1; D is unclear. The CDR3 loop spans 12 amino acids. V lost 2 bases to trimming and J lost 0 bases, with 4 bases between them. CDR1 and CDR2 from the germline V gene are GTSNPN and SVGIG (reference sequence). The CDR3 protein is CAWSNMNTEAFF. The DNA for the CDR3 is TGTGCCTGGAGTAACATGAACACTGAAGCTTTCTTT.

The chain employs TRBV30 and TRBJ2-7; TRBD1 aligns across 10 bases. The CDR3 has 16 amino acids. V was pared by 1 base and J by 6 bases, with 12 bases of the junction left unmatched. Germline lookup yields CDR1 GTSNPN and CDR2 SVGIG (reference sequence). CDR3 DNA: TGTGCCTGGAGTGCTCCCGGGACAGGGGTGGAGGTCGAGCAGTACTTC. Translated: CAWSAPGTGVEVEQYF. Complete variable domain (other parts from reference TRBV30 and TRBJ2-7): SQTIHQWPATLVQPVGSPLSLECTVEGTSNPNLYWYRQAAGRGLQLLFYSVGIGQISSEVPQNLSASRPQDRQFILSSKKLLLSDSGFYLCAWSAPGTGVEVEQYFGPGTRLTVT.

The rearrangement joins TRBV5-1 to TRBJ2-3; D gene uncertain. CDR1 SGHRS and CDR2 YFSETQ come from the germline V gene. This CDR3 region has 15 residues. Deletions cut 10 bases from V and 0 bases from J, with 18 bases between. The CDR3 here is CASDRGDFSTDTQYF. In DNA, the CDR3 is TGCGCCTCAGACCGTGGAGACTTTAGCACAGATACGCAGTATTTT.

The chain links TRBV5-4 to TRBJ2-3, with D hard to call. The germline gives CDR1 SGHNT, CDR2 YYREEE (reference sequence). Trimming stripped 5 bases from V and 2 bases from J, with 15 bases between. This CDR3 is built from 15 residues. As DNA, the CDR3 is TGTGCCAGCAGTCACGCGGAACGGTCCACAGATACGCAGTATTTT. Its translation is CASSHAERSTDTQYF.

The CDR3 DNA reads TGTGCCAGCAGCAAAGTGAGGACAGGGTCCTACGAGCAGTACTTC. The encoded protein is CASSKVRTGSYEQYF. The chain combines TRBV21-1 with TRBJ2-7; the D segment call TRBD1 is taken from the table without a DNA check. TRBV21-1 is classified as a pseudogene. The CDR3 length is 15 residues.

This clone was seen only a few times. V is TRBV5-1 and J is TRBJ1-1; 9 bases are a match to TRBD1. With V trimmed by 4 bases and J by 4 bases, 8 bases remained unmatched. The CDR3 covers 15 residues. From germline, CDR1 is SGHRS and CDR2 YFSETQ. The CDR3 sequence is CASSTDRGRSTEAFF. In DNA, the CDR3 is TGCGCCAGCAGCACGGACAGGGGCAGGAGCACTGAAGCTTTCTTT.

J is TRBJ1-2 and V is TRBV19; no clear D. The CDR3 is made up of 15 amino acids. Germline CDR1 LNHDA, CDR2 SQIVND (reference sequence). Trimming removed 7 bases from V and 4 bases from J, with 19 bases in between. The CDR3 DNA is TGTGCCAGTACCCAAGACTCCGGAGAAGGCTATGGCTACACCTTC. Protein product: CASTQDSGEGYGYTF.

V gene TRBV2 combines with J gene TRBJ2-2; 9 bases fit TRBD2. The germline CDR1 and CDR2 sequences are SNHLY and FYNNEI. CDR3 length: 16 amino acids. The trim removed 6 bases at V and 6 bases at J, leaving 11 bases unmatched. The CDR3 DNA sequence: TGTGCCAGCAGCCTCCAAGGGACTAGCCTCTCCGGGGAGCTGTTTTTT. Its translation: CASSLQGTSLSGELFF.

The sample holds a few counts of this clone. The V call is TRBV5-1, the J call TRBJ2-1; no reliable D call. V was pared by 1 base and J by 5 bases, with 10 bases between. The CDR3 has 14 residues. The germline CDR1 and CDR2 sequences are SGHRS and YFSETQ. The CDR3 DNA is TGCGCCAGCAGCTTGCAGGCCTCAAACAATGAGCAGTTCTTC. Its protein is CASSLQASNNEQFF.

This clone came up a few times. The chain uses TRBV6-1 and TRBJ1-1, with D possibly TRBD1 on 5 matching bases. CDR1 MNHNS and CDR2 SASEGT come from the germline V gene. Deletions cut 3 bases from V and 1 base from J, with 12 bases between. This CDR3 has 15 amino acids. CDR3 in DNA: TGTGCCAGCAGTGAGGAGACAGCGACGAACACTGAAGCTTTCTTT. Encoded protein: CASSEETATNTEAFF.

CDR3 region: CASSEAGNEKLFF. The CDR3 coding sequence is TGCGCCAGCAGTGAGGCGGGGAATGAAAAACTGTTTTTT. The chain is built from TRBV10-2 and TRBJ1-4; D uncertain. V lost 2 bases to trimming and J lost 5 bases, with 6 bases between them. The CDR3 length is 13 residues. The germline V gene encodes CDR1 WSHSY and CDR2 SAAADI.

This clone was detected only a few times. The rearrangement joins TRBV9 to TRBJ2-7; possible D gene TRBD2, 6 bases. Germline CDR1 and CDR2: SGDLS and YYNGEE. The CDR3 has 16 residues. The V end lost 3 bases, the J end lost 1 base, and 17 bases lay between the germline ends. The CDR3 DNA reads TGTGCCAGCAGCGCAGGAGGGCCCGCACGATCCTACGAGCAGTACTTC. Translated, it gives CASSAGGPARSYEQYF.

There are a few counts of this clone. CDR3: CASSAGASGNTIYF. CDR3 DNA: TGTGCCAGTAGTGCAGGGGCCTCTGGAAACACCATATATTTT. This chain joins TRBV19 and TRBJ1-3, with D possibly TRBD1 on 6 matching bases. The V gene lost 5 bases and the J gene lost 0 bases, with 8 bases spanning the gap. The CDR3 totals 14 residues. The germline V gene encodes CDR1 LNHDA and CDR2 SQIVND (reference sequence).

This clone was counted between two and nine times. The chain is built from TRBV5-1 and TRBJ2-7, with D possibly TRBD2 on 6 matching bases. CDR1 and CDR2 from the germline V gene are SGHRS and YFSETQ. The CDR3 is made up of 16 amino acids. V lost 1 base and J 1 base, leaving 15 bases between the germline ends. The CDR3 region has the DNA TGCGCCAGCAGCTTGTCCCCCCGGGCGGGATCCTACGAGCAGTACTTC. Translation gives CASSLSPRAGSYEQYF.

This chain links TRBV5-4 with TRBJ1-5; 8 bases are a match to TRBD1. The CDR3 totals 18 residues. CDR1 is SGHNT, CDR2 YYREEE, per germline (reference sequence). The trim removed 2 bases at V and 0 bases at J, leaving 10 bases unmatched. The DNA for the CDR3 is TGTGCCAGCAGCTTTCCCGGGACAGGAACTTATAGCAATCAGCCCCAGCATTTT. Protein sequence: CASSFPGTGTYSNQPQHF.

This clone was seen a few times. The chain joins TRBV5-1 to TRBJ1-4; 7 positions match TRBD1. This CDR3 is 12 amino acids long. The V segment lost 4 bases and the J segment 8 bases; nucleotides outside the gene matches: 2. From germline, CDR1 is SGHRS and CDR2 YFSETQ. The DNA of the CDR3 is TGCGCCAGCAGCGAACAGGGGGAAAAACTGTTTTTT. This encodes CASSEQGEKLFF. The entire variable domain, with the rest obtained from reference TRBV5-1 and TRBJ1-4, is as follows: KAGVTQTPRYLIKTRGQQVTLSCSPISGHRSVSWYQQTPGQGLQFLFEYFSETQRNKGNFPGRFSGRQFSNSRSEMNVSTLELGDSALYLCASSEQGEKLFFGSGTQLSVL.

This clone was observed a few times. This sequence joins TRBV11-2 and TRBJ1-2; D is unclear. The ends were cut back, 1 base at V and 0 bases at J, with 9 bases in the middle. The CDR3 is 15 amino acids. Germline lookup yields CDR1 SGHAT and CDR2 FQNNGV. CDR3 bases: TGTGCCAGCAGCTTAGGGGCCACCGCTAACTATGGCTACACCTTC. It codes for CASSLGATANYGYTF.

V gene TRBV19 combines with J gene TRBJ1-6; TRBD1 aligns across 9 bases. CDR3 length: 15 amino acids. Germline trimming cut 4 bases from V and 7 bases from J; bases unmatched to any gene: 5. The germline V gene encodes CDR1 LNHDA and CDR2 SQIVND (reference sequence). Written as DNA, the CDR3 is TGTGCCAGTAGTACCGACAGGGGGACCAATTCACCCCTCCACTTT. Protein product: CASSTDRGTNSPLHF. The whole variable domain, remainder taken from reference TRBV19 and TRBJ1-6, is DGGITQSPKYLFRKEGQNVTLSCEQNLNHDAMYWYRQDPGQGLRLIYYSQIVNDFQKGDIAEGYSVSREKKESFPLTVTSAQKNPTAFYLCASSTDRGTNSPLHFGNGTRLTVT.

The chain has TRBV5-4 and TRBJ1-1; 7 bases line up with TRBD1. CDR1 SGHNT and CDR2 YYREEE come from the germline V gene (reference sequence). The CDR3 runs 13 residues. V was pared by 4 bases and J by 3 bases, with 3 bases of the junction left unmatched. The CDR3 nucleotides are TGTGCCAGCAGCATAGGGGGCTACACTGAAGCTTTCTTT. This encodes CASSIGGYTEAFF.

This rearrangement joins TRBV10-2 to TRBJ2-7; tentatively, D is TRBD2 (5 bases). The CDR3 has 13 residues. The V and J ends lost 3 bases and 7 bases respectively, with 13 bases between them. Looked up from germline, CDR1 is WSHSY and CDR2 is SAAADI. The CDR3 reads CASSDPGRGEQYF. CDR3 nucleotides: TGCGCCAGCAGTGACCCCGGACGGGGTGAGCAGTACTTC.

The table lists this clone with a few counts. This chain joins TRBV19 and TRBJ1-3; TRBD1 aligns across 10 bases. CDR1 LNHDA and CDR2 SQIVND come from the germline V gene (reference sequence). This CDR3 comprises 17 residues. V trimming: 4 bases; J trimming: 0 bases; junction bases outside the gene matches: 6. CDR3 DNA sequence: TGTGCCAGTAGTAGCCGACAGGGGGCTAGCTCTGGAAACACCATATATTTT. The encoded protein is CASSSRQGASSGNTIYF.

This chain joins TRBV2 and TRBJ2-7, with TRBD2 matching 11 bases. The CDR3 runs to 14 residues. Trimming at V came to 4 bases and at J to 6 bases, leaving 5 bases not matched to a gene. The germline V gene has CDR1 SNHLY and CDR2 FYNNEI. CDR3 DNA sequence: TGTGCCAGCAGTGTACTAGCGGGAGAGGGCGAGCAGTACTTC. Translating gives CASSVLAGEGEQYF.

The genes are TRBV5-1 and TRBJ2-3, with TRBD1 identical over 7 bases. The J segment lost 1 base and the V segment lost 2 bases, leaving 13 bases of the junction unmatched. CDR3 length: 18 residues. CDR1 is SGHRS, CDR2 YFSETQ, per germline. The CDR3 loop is CASSFGRGPGHGTDTQYF. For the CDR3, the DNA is TGCGCCAGCAGCTTTGGAAGGGGGCCAGGACACGGCACAGATACGCAGTATTTT.

The CDR3 nucleotides read TGTGCCAGCAGCGTAGCCCCCAGTACCAACTACGAGCAGTACTTC. As protein: CASSVAPSTNYEQYF. The chain couples TRBV9 to TRBJ2-7; D gene uncertain. CDR1 is SGDLS and CDR2 is YYNGEE in the germline V gene. This CDR3 is built from 15 residues. V was clipped by 0 bases and J by 3 bases, with 13 bases between them.

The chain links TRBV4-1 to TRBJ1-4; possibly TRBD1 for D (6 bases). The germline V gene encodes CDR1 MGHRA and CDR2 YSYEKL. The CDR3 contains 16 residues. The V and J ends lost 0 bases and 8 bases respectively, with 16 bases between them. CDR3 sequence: CASSQDRRGAREKLFF. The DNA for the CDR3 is TGCGCCAGCAGCCAAGACCGGCGGGGGGCACGGGAAAAACTGTTTTTT.

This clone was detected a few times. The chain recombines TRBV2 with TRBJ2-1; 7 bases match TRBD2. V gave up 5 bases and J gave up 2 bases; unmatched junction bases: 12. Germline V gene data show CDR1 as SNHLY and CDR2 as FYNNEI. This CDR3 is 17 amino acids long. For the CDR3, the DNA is TGTGCCAGCAGTCCCACCGACCGTAGCGGGCCCTACAATGAGCAGTTCTTC. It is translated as CASSPTDRSGPYNEQFF.

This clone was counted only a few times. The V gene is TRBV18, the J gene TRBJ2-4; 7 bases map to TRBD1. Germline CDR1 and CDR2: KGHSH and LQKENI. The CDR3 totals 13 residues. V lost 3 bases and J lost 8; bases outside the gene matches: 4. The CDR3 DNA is TGTGCCAGCTCACCTCCCGACAGGGACATTCAGTACTTC. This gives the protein CASSPPDRDIQYF.